A single T cell receptor beta chain is shown here with its context. The antigen is not known. The sample belongs to a study of T cell responses to AZD1222 COVID-19 vaccine. Clones were sequenced by immunoSEQ multiplex PCR, and TCRdb holds only the in-frame ones, with some missing. Among 100,000 or so clones listed, roughly 90% were seen once. Study-wide results and limits: Epitopes outside B.1.351 and B.1.1.7 mutated regions reportedly drew nearly half of spike TCRs. No day 14 peak samples; only post-peak repertoires were characterized.

V lost 5 bases and J lost 2, with 13 bases in between. The CDR3 is made up of 16 amino acids. Germline V gives CDR1 LNHDA, CDR2 SQIVND (reference sequence). The receptor's source is an adult in good health. The J gene is TRBJ2-6, the V gene TRBV19; D not certain. The source was peripheral blood, collected on day 0 of AZD1222 vaccination. As DNA, the CDR3 is TGTGCCAGTAGTTCCCCTGGAATGGCTGGGGCCAACGTCCTGACTTTC. It yields the protein CASSSPGMAGANVLTF.